This TCR beta chain was captured in a study of T cell repertoires in cytomegalovirus infection. MiXCR, applied by TCRdb to the reads, yields one record per CDR3 protein. This table has approximately 250,000 distinct CDR3 sequences, 6.5% appearing once. The receptor comes from a human donor in good health (CMV status not recorded). Some clones in this sample may be carry-over from other donors' samples. Sequenced sample: PBMCs.

The CDR3 region is CASSTTGATAPNTEAFF. CDR3 bases: TGCGCCAGCAGCACAACAGGTGCCACGGCCCCGAACACTGAAGCTTTCTTT. The V call is TRBV5-1, the J call TRBJ1-1; a possible D gene is TRBD1 (5 bases). Trimming removed 4 bases from V and 1 base from J, with 20 bases in between. The CDR3 consists of 17 residues. The germline gives CDR1 SGHRS, CDR2 YFSETQ. Looking up the rest from reference TRBV5-1 and TRBJ1-1 gives the full variable domain: KAGVTQTPRYLIKTRGQQVTLSCSPISGHRSVSWYQQTPGQGLQFLFEYFSETQRNKGNFPGRFSGRQFSNSRSEMNVSTLELGDSALYLCASSTTGATAPNTEAFFGQGTRLTVV.